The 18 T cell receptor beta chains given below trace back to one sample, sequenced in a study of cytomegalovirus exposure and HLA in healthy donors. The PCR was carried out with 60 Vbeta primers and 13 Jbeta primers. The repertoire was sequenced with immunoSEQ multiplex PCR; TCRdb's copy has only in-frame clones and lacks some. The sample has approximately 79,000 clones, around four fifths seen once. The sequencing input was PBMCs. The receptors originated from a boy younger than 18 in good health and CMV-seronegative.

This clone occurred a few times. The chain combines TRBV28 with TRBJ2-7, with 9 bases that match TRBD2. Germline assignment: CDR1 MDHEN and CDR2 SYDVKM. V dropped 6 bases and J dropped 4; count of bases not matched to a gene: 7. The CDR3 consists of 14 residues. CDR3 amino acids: CASRRGGGEYEQYF. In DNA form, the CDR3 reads TGTGCCAGCAGAAGGGGCGGGGGGGAGTACGAGCAGTACTTC.

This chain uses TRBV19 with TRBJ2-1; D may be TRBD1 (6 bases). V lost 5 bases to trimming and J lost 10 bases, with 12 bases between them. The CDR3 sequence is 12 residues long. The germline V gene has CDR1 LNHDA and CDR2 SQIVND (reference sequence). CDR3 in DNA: TGTGCCAGTAGTGGTCGTCAGGGGGAGCAGTTCTTC. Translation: CASSGRQGEQFF.

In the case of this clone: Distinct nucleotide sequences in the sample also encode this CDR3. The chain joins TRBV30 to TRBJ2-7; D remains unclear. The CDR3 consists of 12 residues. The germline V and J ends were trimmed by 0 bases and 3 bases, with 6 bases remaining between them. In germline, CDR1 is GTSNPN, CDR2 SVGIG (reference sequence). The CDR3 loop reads CAWSVSGYEQYF. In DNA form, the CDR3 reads TGTGCCTGGAGTGTATCGGGCTACGAGCAGTACTTC.

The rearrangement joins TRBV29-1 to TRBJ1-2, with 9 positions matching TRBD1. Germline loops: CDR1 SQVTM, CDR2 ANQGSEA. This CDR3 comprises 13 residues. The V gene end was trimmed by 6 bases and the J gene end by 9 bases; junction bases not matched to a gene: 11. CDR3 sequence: CSVVGQGIESYTF. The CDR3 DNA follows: TGCAGCGTGGTGGGACAGGGAATAGAGAGCTACACCTTC.

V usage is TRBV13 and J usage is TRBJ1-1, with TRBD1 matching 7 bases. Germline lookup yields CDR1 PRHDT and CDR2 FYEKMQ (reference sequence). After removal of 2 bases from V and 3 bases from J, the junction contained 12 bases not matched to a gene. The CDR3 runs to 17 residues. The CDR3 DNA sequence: TGTGCCAGCAGCTTAATCCTTGGACAGCAGGGGGACACTGAAGCTTTCTTT. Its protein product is CASSLILGQQGDTEAFF.

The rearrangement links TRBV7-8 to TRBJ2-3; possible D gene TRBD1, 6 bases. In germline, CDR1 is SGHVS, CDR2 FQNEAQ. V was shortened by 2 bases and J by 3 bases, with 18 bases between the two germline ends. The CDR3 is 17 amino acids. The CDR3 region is CASSLLNREWGTDTQYF. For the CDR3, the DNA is TGTGCCAGCAGCTTACTTAACAGGGAGTGGGGGACAGATACGCAGTATTTT.

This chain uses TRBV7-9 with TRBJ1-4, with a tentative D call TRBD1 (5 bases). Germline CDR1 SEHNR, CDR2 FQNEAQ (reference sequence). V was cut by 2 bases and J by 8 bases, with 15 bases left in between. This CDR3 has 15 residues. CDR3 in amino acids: CASSLSPGHDEKLFF. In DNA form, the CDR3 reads TGTGCCAGCAGCTTATCCCCTGGACACGACGAAAAACTGTTTTTT.

The DNA for the CDR3 is TGTGCCAGCAGCTTGGTTGGGGCCAGGCGCTACGAGCAGTACTTC. As protein: CASSLVGARRYEQYF. The V call is TRBV5-4, the J call TRBJ2-7; TRBD1 is a possible D gene (5 bases). The germline V and J ends were trimmed by 0 bases and 3 bases, with 13 bases remaining between them. The CDR3 totals 15 residues. The germline V gene encodes CDR1 SGHNT and CDR2 YYREEE (reference sequence).

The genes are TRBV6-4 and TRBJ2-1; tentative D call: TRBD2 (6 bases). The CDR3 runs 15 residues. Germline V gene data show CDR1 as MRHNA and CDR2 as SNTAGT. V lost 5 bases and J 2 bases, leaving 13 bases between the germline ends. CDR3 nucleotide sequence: TGTGCCAGCAGTCCACTAGCAGGGACCTACAATGAGCAGTTCTTC. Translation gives CASSPLAGTYNEQFF.

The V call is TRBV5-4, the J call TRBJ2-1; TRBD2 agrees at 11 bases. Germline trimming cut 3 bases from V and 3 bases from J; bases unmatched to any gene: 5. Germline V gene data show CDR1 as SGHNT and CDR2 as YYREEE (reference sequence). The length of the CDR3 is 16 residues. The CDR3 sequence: CASSSWTSGLYNEQFF. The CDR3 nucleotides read TGTGCCAGCAGCTCGTGGACTAGCGGGCTCTACAATGAGCAGTTCTTC.

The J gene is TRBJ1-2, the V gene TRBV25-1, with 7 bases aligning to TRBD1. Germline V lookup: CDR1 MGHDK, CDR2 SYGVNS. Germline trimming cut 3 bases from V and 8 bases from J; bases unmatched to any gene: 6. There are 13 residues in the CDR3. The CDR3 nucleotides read TGTGCCAGCAGTGAGCGAGGGGGCCGGGGCTACACCTTC. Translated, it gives CASSERGGRGYTF.

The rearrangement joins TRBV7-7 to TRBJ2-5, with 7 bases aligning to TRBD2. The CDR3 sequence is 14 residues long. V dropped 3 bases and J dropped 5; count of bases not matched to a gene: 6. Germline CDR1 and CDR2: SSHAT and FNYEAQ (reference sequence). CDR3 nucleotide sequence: TGTGCCAGCAGCTTGGCGGGAGTATCGGAGACCCAGTACTTC. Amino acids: CASSLAGVSETQYF.

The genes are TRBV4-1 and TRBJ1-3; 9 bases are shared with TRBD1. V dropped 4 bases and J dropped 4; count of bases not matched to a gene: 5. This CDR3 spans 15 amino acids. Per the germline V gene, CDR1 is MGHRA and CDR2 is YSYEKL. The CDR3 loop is CASSLGQGLGNTIYF. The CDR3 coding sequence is TGCGCCAGCAGCCTAGGACAGGGGCTCGGAAACACCATATATTTT.

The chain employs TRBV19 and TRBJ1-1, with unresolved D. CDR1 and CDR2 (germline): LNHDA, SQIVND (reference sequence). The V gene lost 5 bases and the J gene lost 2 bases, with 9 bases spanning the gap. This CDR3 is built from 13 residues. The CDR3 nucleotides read TGTGCCAGTAGTTACCTAGCTAACACTGAAGCTTTCTTT. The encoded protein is CASSYLANTEAFF.

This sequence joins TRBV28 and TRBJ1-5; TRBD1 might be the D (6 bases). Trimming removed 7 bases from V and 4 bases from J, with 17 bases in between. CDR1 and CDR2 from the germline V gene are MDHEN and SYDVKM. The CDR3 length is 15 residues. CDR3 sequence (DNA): TGTGCCAGCAAACCGGGGACATTTTCAAATCAGCCCCAGCATTTT. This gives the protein CASKPGTFSNQPQHF.

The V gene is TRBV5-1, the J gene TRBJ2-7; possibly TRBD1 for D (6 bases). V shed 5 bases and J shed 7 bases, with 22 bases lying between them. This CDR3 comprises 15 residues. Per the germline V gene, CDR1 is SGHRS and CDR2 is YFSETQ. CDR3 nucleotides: TGCGCCAGCAGGCTAGGGACGGGACAAGAGCAGGAGCAGTACTTC. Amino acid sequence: CASRLGTGQEQEQYF.

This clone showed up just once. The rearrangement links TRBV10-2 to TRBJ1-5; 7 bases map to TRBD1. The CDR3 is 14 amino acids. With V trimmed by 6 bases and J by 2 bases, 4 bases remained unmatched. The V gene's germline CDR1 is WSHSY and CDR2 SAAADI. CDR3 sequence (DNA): TGCGCCAGCAGGTATGGACAGGGCAATCAGCCCCAGCATTTT. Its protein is CASRYGQGNQPQHF.

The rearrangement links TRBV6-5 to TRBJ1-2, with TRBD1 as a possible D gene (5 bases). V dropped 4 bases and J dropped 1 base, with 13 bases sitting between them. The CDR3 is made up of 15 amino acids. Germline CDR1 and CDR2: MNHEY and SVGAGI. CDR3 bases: TGTGCCAGCAGTTTTACGGACACCTATAACTATGGCTACACCTTC. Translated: CASSFTDTYNYGYTF.